This T cell receptor beta chain stems from a study of siplizumab effects on memory and regulatory T cells. Method: immunoSEQ multiplex PCR; TCRdb's copy keeps in-frame clones and lacks some. The table records around 110,000 clones, about 94% of them present only once. The V segment lost 3 bases and the J segment 8 bases; nucleotides outside the gene matches: 8. The germline gives CDR1 SEHNR, CDR2 FQNEAQ (reference sequence). The CDR3 length is 14 residues. The gene calls are TRBV7-9 and TRBJ1-2; 8 bases match TRBD1. This receptor was identified in a human donor in good health. Material for sequencing was non-Treg CD4+ T cells sorted from blood. The CDR3 loop is CASSLDREVAGYTF. The CDR3 DNA reads TGTGCCAGCAGCTTGGACAGGGAGGTTGCGGGCTACACCTTC.